This T cell receptor beta chain was sequenced during a study of blood T cells in healthy people across ages. Combining a sample-barcoded 5' primer with a J-beta primer mix, a second PCR ran for roughly 7 to 11 cycles. TCRdb analysed the 5' RACE reads with MiXCR anew, one entry per CDR3 protein. The repertoire includes 1.5 million to 2 million distinct CDR3 sequences, roughly 27% of them detected once, and 7.7% sits in the top ten. This clonotype was counted between two and nine times. The sequence came from a woman under 40 in good health. The sample taken for sequencing was blood.

The DNA for the CDR3 is TGCGCCAGCAGTCAGGGGATGAACACCGGGGAGCTGTTTTTT. Translated, it gives CASSQGMNTGELFF. The chain employs TRBV5-1 and TRBJ2-2, with D possibly matching TRBD1 (6 bases). The CDR3 runs 14 residues. V was shortened by 5 bases and J by 1 base, with 9 bases between the two germline ends. Germline CDR1 and CDR2: SGHRS and YFSETQ.